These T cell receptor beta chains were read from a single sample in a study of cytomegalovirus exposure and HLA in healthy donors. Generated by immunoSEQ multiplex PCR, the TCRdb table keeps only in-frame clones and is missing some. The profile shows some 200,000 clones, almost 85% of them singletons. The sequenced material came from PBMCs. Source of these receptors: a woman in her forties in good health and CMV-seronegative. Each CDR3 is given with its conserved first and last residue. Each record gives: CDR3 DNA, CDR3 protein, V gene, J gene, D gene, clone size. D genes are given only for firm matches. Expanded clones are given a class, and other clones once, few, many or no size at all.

DNA: TGTGCCAGCAGTTACAGCCCACTAGCGCCCTACAATGAGCAGTTCTTC
CDR3: CASSYSPLAPYNEQFF
V: TRBV6-5
J: TRBJ2-1
D: TRBD2
size: few

DNA: TGTGCTAGTGGGGGACTGACAGGGGGAGAGACCCAGTACTTC
CDR3: CASGGLTGGETQYF
V: TRBV12-5
J: TRBJ2-5
D: TRBD1
size: NA

DNA: TGTGCCAGCAGCTTGGGACAGAGCACAGATACGCAGTATTTT
CDR3: CASSLGQSTDTQYF
V: TRBV5-6
J: TRBJ2-3
D: NA
size: NA

DNA: TGTGCCACCCGACCCGGGGGAACCCGCAATCAGCCCCAGCATTTT
CDR3: CATRPGGTRNQPQHF
V: TRBV15
J: TRBJ1-5
D: NA
size: NA

DNA: TGTGCCAGCCACAGTCTACCCTACGAGCAGTACTTC
CDR3: CASHSLPYEQYF
V: TRBV28
J: TRBJ2-7
D: NA
size: NA

DNA: TGTGCCAGCAGAGACAAGGGGGCATTGGCTGAAGCTTTCTTT
CDR3: CASRDKGALAEAFF
V: TRBV6-1
J: TRBJ1-1
D: TRBD1
size: few

DNA: TGTGCCAGCAGTGAAGACAGCCCCGGTGGGCCCCAGCATTTT
CDR3: CASSEDSPGGPQHF
V: TRBV7-2
J: TRBJ1-5
D: NA
size: NA

DNA: TGTGCCAGCAGCCGCGGGGGGGCCAATGAGCAGTTCTTC
CDR3: CASSRGGANEQFF
V: TRBV7-2
J: TRBJ2-1
D: TRBD2
size: NA

DNA: TGTGCCAGCAGCTTTAGTAAAACAGACTATGGCTACACCTTC
CDR3: CASSFSKTDYGYTF
V: TRBV7-2
J: TRBJ1-2
D: NA
size: NA

DNA: TGTGCCAGCAGCTTAGGGCAGGGGGCGGATGGCTACACCTTC
CDR3: CASSLGQGADGYTF
V: TRBV7-9
J: TRBJ1-2
D: TRBD1
size: NA

DNA: TGCGCCAGCAGCCAAGATCGAGGGTTGGGCAATCAGCCCCAGCATTTT
CDR3: CASSQDRGLGNQPQHF
V: TRBV4-3
J: TRBJ1-5
D: NA
size: few

DNA: TGCGCCAGCAGCCCCGGGACAGCCGACTATGGCTACACCTTC
CDR3: CASSPGTADYGYTF
V: TRBV4-3
J: TRBJ1-2
D: TRBD1
size: once

DNA: TGTGCCAGCAGTGGACACCCTAACTATGGCTACACCTTC
CDR3: CASSGHPNYGYTF
V: TRBV27
J: TRBJ1-2
D: NA
size: NA

DNA: TGTGCCAGCAGCGTAGCGGGGATACCCTACGAGCAGTACTTC
CDR3: CASSVAGIPYEQYF
V: TRBV9
J: TRBJ2-7
D: NA
size: NA

DNA: TGTGCCAGCAGCTTAAGCGGGGGCGATTCACCCCTCCACTTT
CDR3: CASSLSGGDSPLHF
V: TRBV7-9
J: TRBJ1-6
D: NA
size: NA

DNA: TGTGCCAGCAGTGCGTTGACAGGGCAGGAAACTGAAGCTTTCTTT
CDR3: CASSALTGQETEAFF
V: TRBV6-1
J: TRBJ1-1
D: TRBD1
size: few

DNA: TGTGCCAGCAGCACGCGGGACCCCCCGGACCAGTACTTC
CDR3: CASSTRDPPDQYF
V: TRBV11-2
J: TRBJ2-5
D: NA
size: NA

DNA: TGTGCCAGCAGCTCACCTAGCTCCCGCGGCAATGAGCAGTTCTTC
CDR3: CASSSPSSRGNEQFF
V: TRBV7-6
J: TRBJ2-1
D: NA
size: once

DNA: TGTGCCTGGAGCCCCGGGACAGCCTACGAGCAGTACTTC
CDR3: CAWSPGTAYEQYF
V: TRBV30
J: TRBJ2-7
D: TRBD1
size: NA

DNA: TGTGCCAGCGCCTACATTCGGGGTTTCAACACTGAAGCTTTCTTT
CDR3: CASAYIRGFNTEAFF
V: TRBV2
J: TRBJ1-1
D: NA
size: NA

DNA: TGTGCCAGCAGCTTAGTCCCGACAGGGGGCGCGGACACCGGGGAGCTGTTTTTT
CDR3: CASSLVPTGGADTGELFF
V: TRBV7-2
J: TRBJ2-2
D: TRBD1
size: NA

DNA: TGTTCCAGCAGCATGACAGAGAGCTCCTACGAGCAGTACTTC
CDR3: CSSSMTESSYEQYF
V: TRBV7-9
J: TRBJ2-7
D: NA
size: NA

DNA: TGTGCCAGCAGGGAACAGAACTATGGCTACACCTTC
CDR3: CASREQNYGYTF
V: TRBV6-5
J: TRBJ1-2
D: NA
size: NA

DNA: TGTGCCAGCAGCCTGCGATTTTCTACCGGGGAGCTGTTTTTT
CDR3: CASSLRFSTGELFF
V: TRBV5-6
J: TRBJ2-2
D: NA
size: NA

DNA: TGTGCCAGTCGTCGGGGAACGGATTCACCCCTCCACTTT
CDR3: CASRRGTDSPLHF
V: TRBV25-1
J: TRBJ1-6
D: NA
size: NA

DNA: TGTGCCAGCAGGAAACAGGGGTCGTCAGATACGCAGTATTTT
CDR3: CASRKQGSSDTQYF
V: TRBV27
J: TRBJ2-3
D: TRBD1
size: NA

DNA: TGCAGCGTCCGGGACACCGAAAACACTGAAGCTTTCTTT
CDR3: CSVRDTENTEAFF
V: TRBV29-1
J: TRBJ1-1
D: NA
size: NA

DNA: TGTGCCAGCAGCTCCCCGATTTGGAGGGAAGATGGCTACACCTTC
CDR3: CASSSPIWREDGYTF
V: TRBV7-9
J: TRBJ1-2
D: NA
size: NA

DNA: TGTTCCAGCAGCCCCTGGGGGCTAGCGGGGAGCGAAGATACGCAGTATTTT
CDR3: CSSSPWGLAGSEDTQYF
V: TRBV7-9
J: TRBJ2-3
D: TRBD2
size: NA

DNA: TGTGCCAGTAGTATAGCGCAGGCACCGAATCAGCCCCAGCATTTT
CDR3: CASSIAQAPNQPQHF
V: TRBV19
J: TRBJ1-5
D: NA
size: NA

DNA: TGTGCCAGCAGTTATGATTCACCCCTCCACTTT
CDR3: CASSYDSPLHF
V: TRBV11-2
J: TRBJ1-6
D: NA
size: NA

DNA: TGTGCCAGCAGTGTGGTAGCGGGGGGTGAGCAGTTCTTC
CDR3: CASSVVAGGEQFF
V: TRBV6-1
J: TRBJ2-1
D: TRBD2
size: NA

DNA: TGTGCCAGCAGCTTACTCGCACGGGGCGAGCAGTACTTC
CDR3: CASSLLARGEQYF
V: TRBV11-2
J: TRBJ2-7
D: NA
size: NA

DNA: TGTGCCAGCAGCTTTGACAGGGAGAATGAAGCTTTCTTT
CDR3: CASSFDRENEAFF
V: TRBV7-2
J: TRBJ1-1
D: TRBD1
size: once

DNA: TGTGCCAGCAGGGTATCAGTTCACCCGGGACAATTAATGACACCCCTCCACTTT
CDR3: CASRVSVHPGQLMTPLHF
V: TRBV2
J: TRBJ1-6
D: NA
size: NA

DNA: TGTGCCAGCAGCACAGCCAAATCGACAGGGGAAGAGACCCAGTACTTC
CDR3: CASSTAKSTGEETQYF
V: TRBV11-2
J: TRBJ2-5
D: TRBD1
size: NA

DNA: TGTGCCAGCAGCCCTCTTGGGGGGGGGCTTTCCTACGAGCAGTACTTC
CDR3: CASSPLGGGLSYEQYF
V: TRBV11-2
J: TRBJ2-7
D: NA
size: NA

DNA: TGCGCCAGCAGCCCGAGGGCCAGCGGGGAGATGGATACGCAGTATTTT
CDR3: CASSPRASGEMDTQYF
V: TRBV4-1
J: TRBJ2-3
D: TRBD2
size: NA

DNA: TGTGCCAGCAGCGCCGGACAGGGGTACGGCACAGATACGCAGTATTTT
CDR3: CASSAGQGYGTDTQYF
V: TRBV9
J: TRBJ2-3
D: TRBD1
size: NA

DNA: TGTGCCAGCAGGCGGGAGGAAGGGTTCGGTGAGCAGTTCTTC
CDR3: CASRREEGFGEQFF
V: TRBV25-1
J: TRBJ2-1
D: TRBD2
size: NA

DNA: TGTGCCAGCAGCCCCACCCCGGGGGGCAACACTGAAGCTTTCTTT
CDR3: CASSPTPGGNTEAFF
V: TRBV7-3
J: TRBJ1-1
D: NA
size: NA

DNA: TGCGCCAGCAGTGGGAGCGCCTACGAGCAGTACTTC
CDR3: CASSGSAYEQYF
V: TRBV10-2
J: TRBJ2-7
D: NA
size: few

DNA: TGTGCCAGCACCCCCGGGGGGCGAGGTGAAAAACTGTTTTTT
CDR3: CASTPGGRGEKLFF
V: TRBV28
J: TRBJ1-4
D: NA
size: few

DNA: TGCGCCAGCAGCTTGGCCAGGGACGAGCAGTACTTC
CDR3: CASSLARDEQYF
V: TRBV5-1
J: TRBJ2-7
D: NA
size: NA

DNA: TGTGCCAGCAGCTTGGCCGCGGGAACGAACACTGAAGCTTTCTTT
CDR3: CASSLAAGTNTEAFF
V: TRBV5-5
J: TRBJ1-1
D: NA
size: NA

DNA: TGTGCCAGCACCCTGGGAGGGGGACAGGGCGGCACTGAAGCTTTCTTT
CDR3: CASTLGGGQGGTEAFF
V: TRBV25-1
J: TRBJ1-1
D: TRBD1
size: NA

DNA: TGTGCCAGCAGCCTAGACAACGCCAAGGAAAAACTGTTTTTT
CDR3: CASSLDNAKEKLFF
V: TRBV7-9
J: TRBJ1-4
D: NA
size: few

DNA: TGTGCCAGCAGTGACCCAGGGGCCGGGGAGCTGTTTTTT
CDR3: CASSDPGAGELFF
V: TRBV25-1
J: TRBJ2-2
D: NA
size: NA

DNA: TGTGCCAGCAGTACGACAGGTCCTTCCTACGAGCAGTACTTC
CDR3: CASSTTGPSYEQYF
V: TRBV27
J: TRBJ2-7
D: NA
size: NA

DNA: TGTGCCAGTAGTACCAGGGGGTCCTCTGGAAACACCATATATTTT
CDR3: CASSTRGSSGNTIYF
V: TRBV19
J: TRBJ1-3
D: TRBD1
size: NA

DNA: TGTGCCTGGAGTCGGGACAGCCAGACCTACGAGCAGTACTTC
CDR3: CAWSRDSQTYEQYF
V: TRBV30
J: TRBJ2-7
D: TRBD1
size: NA

DNA: TGCGCCAGCTCCCAGGAACTAGCGGTCTACAATGAGCAGTTCTTC
CDR3: CASSQELAVYNEQFF
V: TRBV4-3
J: TRBJ2-1
D: TRBD2
size: NA

DNA: TGTGCCTGGATGGGAGGTGGGGACGGCTATGGCTACACCTTC
CDR3: CAWMGGGDGYGYTF
V: TRBV30
J: TRBJ1-2
D: NA
size: NA

DNA: TGTGCCAGCAGTCCCTCGACAGGGGGCAACACTGAAGCTTTCTTT
CDR3: CASSPSTGGNTEAFF
V: TRBV6-5
J: TRBJ1-1
D: TRBD1
size: NA

DNA: TGCGCCATTCGGCAGCTCCGGGACAGAGGTTACGAGCAGTACTTC
CDR3: CAIRQLRDRGYEQYF
V: TRBV10-3
J: TRBJ2-7
D: TRBD1
size: NA

DNA: TGTGCCAGTAGTATAGCGGCAGGGGACGAGCAGTACTTC
CDR3: CASSIAAGDEQYF
V: TRBV19
J: TRBJ2-7
D: NA
size: NA

DNA: TGTGCCAGCAGTTACTCACTAGCGGGGGGGACCAATGAGCAGTTCTTC
CDR3: CASSYSLAGGTNEQFF
V: TRBV6-5
J: TRBJ2-1
D: TRBD2
size: once

DNA: TGTGCCAGCAGCTTTCGACGACAGGGCAGCTCGGGTAATTCACCCCTCCACTTT
CDR3: CASSFRRQGSSGNSPLHF
V: TRBV27
J: TRBJ1-6
D: TRBD1
size: NA